A selection of T cell receptor beta chains follows, all from one sample in a study of cytomegalovirus exposure and HLA in healthy donors. The table came from immunoSEQ multiplex PCR; TCRdb's copy has only in-frame clones and leaves some out. The sample yields 70,000 to 85,000 clones, 74% seen once. Sequencing was performed on PBMCs. Receptors were obtained from a man aged 35 to 55 in good health and CMV-seropositive. The CDR3 runs from the conserved cysteine through the conserved F or W. Fields, in order: CDR3 DNA, CDR3 protein, clone size, J gene, V gene, D gene. D genes are given only for firm matches. Size values are once, few and many counts, or a class for expanded clones, and some rows have none.

CDR3 DNA: TGTGCCAGCAGCGTAGGGACAAACACTGAAGCTTTCTTT; CDR3 protein: CASSVGTNTEAFF; clone size: .; J gene: TRBJ1-1; V gene: TRBV9; D gene: .
CDR3 DNA: TGTGCCAGCAGTCCCGACTCTTTACCCTACGAGCAGTACTTC; CDR3 protein: CASSPDSLPYEQYF; clone size: .; J gene: TRBJ2-7; V gene: TRBV6-1; D gene: .
CDR3 DNA: TGTGCCAGTAGTCAGGGCGTGAACACTGAAGCTTTCTTT; CDR3 protein: CASSQGVNTEAFF; clone size: .; J gene: TRBJ1-1; V gene: TRBV19; D gene: .
CDR3 DNA: TGTGCCAGCAGTGAAACGGTACAGTCGGCTTTCTTT; CDR3 protein: CASSETVQSAFF; clone size: .; J gene: TRBJ1-1; V gene: TRBV2; D gene: .
CDR3 DNA: TGTGCCTGGAATTTCGGGGACACTGAAGCTTTCTTT; CDR3 protein: CAWNFGDTEAFF; clone size: .; J gene: TRBJ1-1; V gene: TRBV30; D gene: .
CDR3 DNA: TGCAGCGTTCGACAGGGTTGGGCTGAAGCTTTCTTT; CDR3 protein: CSVRQGWAEAFF; clone size: .; J gene: TRBJ1-1; V gene: TRBV29-1; D gene: TRBD1
CDR3 DNA: TGTGCCAGCAGGTCACTAGCGGGTAACCAAGAGACCCAGTACTTC; CDR3 protein: CASRSLAGNQETQYF; clone size: .; J gene: TRBJ2-5; V gene: TRBV6-1; D gene: TRBD2
CDR3 DNA: TGTGCCAGTAGTATGGGCTATTACAATGAGCAGTTCTTC; CDR3 protein: CASSMGYYNEQFF; clone size: .; J gene: TRBJ2-1; V gene: TRBV19; D gene: .
CDR3 DNA: TGTGCCAGCAGCCTACAGGGCTCGAACACTGAAGCTTTCTTT; CDR3 protein: CASSLQGSNTEAFF; clone size: .; J gene: TRBJ1-1; V gene: TRBV9; D gene: .
CDR3 DNA: TGTGCCAGCAGCTTCGGGACTACTAGCGGCACAGATACGCAGTATTTT; CDR3 protein: CASSFGTTSGTDTQYF; clone size: .; J gene: TRBJ2-3; V gene: TRBV5-6; D gene: TRBD2
CDR3 DNA: TGCAGCGGGGGACAGGGTGGGACAGATACGCAGTATTTT; CDR3 protein: CSGGQGGTDTQYF; clone size: .; J gene: TRBJ2-3; V gene: TRBV29-1; D gene: TRBD1
CDR3 DNA: TGTGCCAGCAACGGCAGGGGTCGAGGCTACACCTTC; CDR3 protein: CASNGRGRGYTF; clone size: few; J gene: TRBJ1-2; V gene: TRBV6-1; D gene: .
CDR3 DNA: TGCGCCAGCAGCACCCGGACAGACATGACCACTGAAGCTTTCTTT; CDR3 protein: CASSTRTDMTTEAFF; clone size: .; J gene: TRBJ1-1; V gene: TRBV4-3; D gene: .
CDR3 DNA: TGTGCCAGCACTACCGGGACTAGAGAGCAGTACTTC; CDR3 protein: CASTTGTREQYF; clone size: .; J gene: TRBJ2-7; V gene: TRBV6-5; D gene: TRBD2
CDR3 DNA: TGTGCCAGCAGCCTCCCGGGGGGATCCGAGCAGTACTTC; CDR3 protein: CASSLPGGSEQYF; clone size: .; J gene: TRBJ2-7; V gene: TRBV28; D gene: TRBD2
CDR3 DNA: TGTGCCAGCAGCGTAGGACCAAGCGGGGGGGCCTACGAGCAGTACTTC; CDR3 protein: CASSVGPSGGAYEQYF; clone size: .; J gene: TRBJ2-7; V gene: TRBV9; D gene: TRBD2
CDR3 DNA: TGTGCCAGCAGCGTACGCGCCATTAGCACCGGGGAGCTGTTTTTT; CDR3 protein: CASSVRAISTGELFF; clone size: .; J gene: TRBJ2-2; V gene: TRBV13; D gene: .